This T cell receptor beta chain comes out of a study of brain T cells in children with intractable seizures. Profiled with immunoSEQ multiplex PCR; TCRdb holds only in-frame clones, not every one. The table shows tens of thousands of clones, with 90% to 95% occurring only once. CDR1 and CDR2 (germline): SGDLS, YYNGEE. The CDR3 loop spans 17 amino acids. J gave up 2 bases and V 3 bases, and 7 bases lay outside the gene matches. The source is a boy less than two years old with tuberous sclerosis and intractable seizures. The gene calls are TRBV9 and TRBJ2-7; 14 bases align to TRBD2. This material consisted of peripheral blood, taken at surgery. The CDR3: CASSASGTSGRAYEQYF. The CDR3 region has the DNA TGTGCCAGCAGCGCGTCCGGGACTAGCGGGAGAGCCTACGAGCAGTACTTC.